The 4 T cell receptor beta chains below come from one sample, sequenced in a study of T cell responses to AZD1222 COVID-19 vaccine. The method was immunoSEQ multiplex PCR; TCRdb's version includes in-frame clones alone and lacks a portion of them. In the table there are fewer than 110,000 clones, over 70% of which are singletons. Sequenced material: peripheral blood, taken on day 0 of AZD1222 vaccination. The receptors shown here come from an adult in good health.

The V and J genes are TRBV4-3 and TRBJ1-3; possible D gene TRBD1, 5 bases. CDR3 size: 14 residues. V lost 2 bases and J 4 bases, leaving 9 bases between the germline ends. Germline V CDR1 and CDR2: LGHNA, YSLEER. The CDR3 region is CASSQQGSGNTIYF. CDR3 coding DNA: TGCGCCAGCAGCCAACAGGGATCAGGAAACACCATATATTTT.

The table lists this clone with a count of one. The chain is built from TRBV6-6 and TRBJ2-6; the D is unclear. The CDR3 is 15 residues long. Trimming removed 2 bases from V and 2 bases from J, with 7 bases in between. Germline-derived CDR1 and CDR2 are MNHNY and SVGAGI (reference sequence). The CDR3 DNA follows: TGTGCCAGCAGTTACGTTGGGGCTGGGGCCAACGTCCTGACTTTC. Encoded protein: CASSYVGAGANVLTF.

The chain joins TRBV7-2 to TRBJ2-5, with D hard to call. Germline values: CDR1 SGHTA, CDR2 FQGNSA. The CDR3 loop spans 15 amino acids. Trimming shortened V by 7 bases and J by 1 base, and 16 bases separated the two germline ends. CDR3 protein: CASMTLPPRQETQYF. The CDR3 DNA reads TGTGCCAGCATGACCCTCCCGCCCCGCCAAGAGACCCAGTACTTC.

The J gene is TRBJ1-1, the V gene TRBV6-4; D might be TRBD1 (5 bases). V shed 2 bases and J shed 2 bases, with 9 bases lying between them. The germline V gene has CDR1 MRHNA and CDR2 SNTAGT. The CDR3 is made up of 14 amino acids. Here the CDR3 DNA reads TGTGCCAGCAGTGACGGGGGGGATAACACTGAAGCTTTCTTT. It encodes CASSDGGDNTEAFF.